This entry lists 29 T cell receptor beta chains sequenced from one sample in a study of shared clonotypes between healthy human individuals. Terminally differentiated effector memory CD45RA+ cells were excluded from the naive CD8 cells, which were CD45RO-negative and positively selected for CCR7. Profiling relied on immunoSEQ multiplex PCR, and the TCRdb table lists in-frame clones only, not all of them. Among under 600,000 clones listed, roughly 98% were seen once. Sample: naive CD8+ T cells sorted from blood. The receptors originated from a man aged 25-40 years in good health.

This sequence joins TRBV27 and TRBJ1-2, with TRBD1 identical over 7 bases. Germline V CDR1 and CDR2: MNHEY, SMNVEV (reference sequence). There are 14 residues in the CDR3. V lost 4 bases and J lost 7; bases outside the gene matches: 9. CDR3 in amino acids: CASSWAGGLRGYTF. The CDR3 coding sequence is TGTGCCAGCAGTTGGGCAGGGGGTTTGCGTGGCTACACCTTC.

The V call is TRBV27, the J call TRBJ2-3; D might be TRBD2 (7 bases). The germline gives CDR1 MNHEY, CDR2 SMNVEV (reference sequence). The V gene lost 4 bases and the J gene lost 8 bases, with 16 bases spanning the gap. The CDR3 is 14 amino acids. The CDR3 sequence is CASSSGLVQGTQYF. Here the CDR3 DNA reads TGTGCCAGCAGTTCCGGACTAGTACAGGGTACGCAGTATTTT.

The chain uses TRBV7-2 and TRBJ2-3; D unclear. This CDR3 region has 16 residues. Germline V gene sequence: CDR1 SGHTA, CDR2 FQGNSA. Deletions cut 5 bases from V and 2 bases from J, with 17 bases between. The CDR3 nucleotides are TGTGCCAGCAGCCCCCGAACTCTTTTTTCCACAGATACGCAGTATTTT. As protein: CASSPRTLFSTDTQYF.

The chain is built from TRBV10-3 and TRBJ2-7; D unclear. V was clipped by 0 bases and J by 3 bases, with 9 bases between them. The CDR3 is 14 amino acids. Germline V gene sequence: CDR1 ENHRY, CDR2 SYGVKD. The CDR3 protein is CAISESSVHYEQYF. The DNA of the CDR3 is TGTGCCATCAGTGAGTCGAGTGTTCACTACGAGCAGTACTTC.

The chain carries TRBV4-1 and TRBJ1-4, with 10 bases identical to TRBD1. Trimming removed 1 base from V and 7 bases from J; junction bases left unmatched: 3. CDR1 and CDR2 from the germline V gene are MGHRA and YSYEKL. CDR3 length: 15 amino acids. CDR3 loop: CASSQGTGGGEKLFF. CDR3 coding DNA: TGCGCCAGCAGCCAAGGGACAGGGGGAGGTGAAAAACTGTTTTTT.

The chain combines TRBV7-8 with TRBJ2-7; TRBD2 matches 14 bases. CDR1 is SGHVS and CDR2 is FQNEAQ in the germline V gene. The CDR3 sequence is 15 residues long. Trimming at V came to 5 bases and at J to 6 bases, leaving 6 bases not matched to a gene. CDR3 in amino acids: CASSLGLAGVIEQYF. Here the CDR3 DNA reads TGTGCCAGCAGCCTGGGACTAGCGGGAGTAATCGAGCAGTACTTC.

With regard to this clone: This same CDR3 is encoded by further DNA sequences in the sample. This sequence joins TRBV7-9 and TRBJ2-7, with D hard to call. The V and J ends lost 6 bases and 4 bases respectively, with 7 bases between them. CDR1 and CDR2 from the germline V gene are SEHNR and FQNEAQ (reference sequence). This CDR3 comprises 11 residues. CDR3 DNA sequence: TGTGCCAGCAGTACAAGTTACGAGCAGTACTTC. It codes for CASSTSYEQYF.

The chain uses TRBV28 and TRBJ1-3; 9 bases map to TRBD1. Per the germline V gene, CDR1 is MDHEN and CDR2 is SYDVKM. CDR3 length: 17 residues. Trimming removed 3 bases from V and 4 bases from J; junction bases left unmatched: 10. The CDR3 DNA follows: TGTGCCAGCAGTTTTCCCTCGACAGGGGGTACGGGAAACACCATATATTTT. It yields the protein CASSFPSTGGTGNTIYF.

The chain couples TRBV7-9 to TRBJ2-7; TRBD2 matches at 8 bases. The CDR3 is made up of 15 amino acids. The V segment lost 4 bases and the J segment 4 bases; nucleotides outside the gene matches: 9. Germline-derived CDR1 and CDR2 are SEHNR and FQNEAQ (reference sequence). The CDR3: CASSSTSAYFYEQYF. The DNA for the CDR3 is TGTGCCAGCAGCTCGACTAGCGCCTACTTTTACGAGCAGTACTTC.

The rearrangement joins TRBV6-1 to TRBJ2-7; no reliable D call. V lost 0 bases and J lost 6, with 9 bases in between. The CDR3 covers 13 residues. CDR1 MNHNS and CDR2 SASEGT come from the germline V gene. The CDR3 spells CASSEANTREQYF. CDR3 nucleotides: TGTGCCAGCAGTGAAGCGAATACGCGCGAGCAGTACTTC.

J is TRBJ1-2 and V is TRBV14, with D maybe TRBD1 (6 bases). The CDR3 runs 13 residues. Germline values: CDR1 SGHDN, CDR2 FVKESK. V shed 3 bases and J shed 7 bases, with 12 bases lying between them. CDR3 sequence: CASSQQGSGGYTF. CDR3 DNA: TGTGCCAGCAGCCAGCAGGGGTCTGGTGGCTACACCTTC.

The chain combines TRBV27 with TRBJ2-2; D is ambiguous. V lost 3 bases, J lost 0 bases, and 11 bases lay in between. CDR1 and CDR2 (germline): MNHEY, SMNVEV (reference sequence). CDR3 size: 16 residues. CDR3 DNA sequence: TGTGCCAGCAGTTTGGCGAGCGTTGCGAACACCGGGGAGCTGTTTTTT. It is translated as CASSLASVANTGELFF.

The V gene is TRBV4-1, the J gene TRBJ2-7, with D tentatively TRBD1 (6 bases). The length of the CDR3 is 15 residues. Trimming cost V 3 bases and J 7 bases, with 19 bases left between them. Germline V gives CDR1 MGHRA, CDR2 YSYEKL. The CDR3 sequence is CASSHTGWGMGEQYF. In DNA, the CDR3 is TGCGCCAGCAGCCATACAGGGTGGGGAATGGGGGAGCAGTACTTC.

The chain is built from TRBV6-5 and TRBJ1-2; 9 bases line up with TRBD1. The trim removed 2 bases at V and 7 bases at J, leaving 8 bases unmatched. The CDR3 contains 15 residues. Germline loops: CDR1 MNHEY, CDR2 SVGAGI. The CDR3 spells CASSYPGQGGRGYTF. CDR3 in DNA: TGTGCCAGCAGTTACCCGGGACAGGGAGGTCGTGGCTACACCTTC.

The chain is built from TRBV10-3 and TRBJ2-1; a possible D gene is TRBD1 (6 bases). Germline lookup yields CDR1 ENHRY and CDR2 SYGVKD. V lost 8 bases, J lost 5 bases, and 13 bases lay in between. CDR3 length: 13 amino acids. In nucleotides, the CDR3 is TGTGCCATCGGATTGGACAGAGACAATGAGCAGTTCTTC. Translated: CAIGLDRDNEQFF.

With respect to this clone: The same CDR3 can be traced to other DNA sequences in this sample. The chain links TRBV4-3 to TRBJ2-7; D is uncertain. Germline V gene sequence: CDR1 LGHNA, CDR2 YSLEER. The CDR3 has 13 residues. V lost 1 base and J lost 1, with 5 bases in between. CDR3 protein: CASSQGVSYEQYF. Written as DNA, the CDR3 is TGCGCCAGCAGCCAAGGGGTGTCCTACGAGCAGTACTTC.

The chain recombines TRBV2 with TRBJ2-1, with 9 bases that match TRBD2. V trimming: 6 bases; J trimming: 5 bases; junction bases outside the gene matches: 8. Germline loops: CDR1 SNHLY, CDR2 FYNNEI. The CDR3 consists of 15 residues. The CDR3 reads CASRDLAGLDNEQFF. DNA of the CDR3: TGTGCCAGCAGGGATCTAGCGGGGCTCGACAATGAGCAGTTCTTC.

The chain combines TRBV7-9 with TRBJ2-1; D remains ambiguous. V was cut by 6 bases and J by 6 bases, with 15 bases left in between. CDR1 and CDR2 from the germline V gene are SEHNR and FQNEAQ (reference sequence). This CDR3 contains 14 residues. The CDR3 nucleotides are TGTGCCAGCAGGTCGGGCCCTATTGCCAATGAGCAGTTCTTC. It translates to CASRSGPIANEQFF.

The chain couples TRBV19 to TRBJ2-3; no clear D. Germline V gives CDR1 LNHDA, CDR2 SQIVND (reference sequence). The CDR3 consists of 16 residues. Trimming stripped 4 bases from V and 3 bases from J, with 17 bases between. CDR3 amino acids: CASSSYIARETDTQYF. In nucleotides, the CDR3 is TGTGCCAGTAGTAGTTATATCGCAAGGGAAACAGATACGCAGTATTTT.

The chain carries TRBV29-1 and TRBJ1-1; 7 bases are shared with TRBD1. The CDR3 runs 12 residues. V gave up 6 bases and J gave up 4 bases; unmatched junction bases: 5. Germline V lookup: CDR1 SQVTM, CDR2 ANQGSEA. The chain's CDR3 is CSVAGGVTEAFF. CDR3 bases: TGCAGCGTAGCAGGGGGGGTCACTGAAGCTTTCTTT.

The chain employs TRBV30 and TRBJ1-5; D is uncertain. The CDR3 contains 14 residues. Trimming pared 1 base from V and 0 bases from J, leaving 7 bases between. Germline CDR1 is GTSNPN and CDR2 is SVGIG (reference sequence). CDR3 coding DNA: TGTGCCTGGAGTGCTCTGGATAGCAATCAGCCCCAGCATTTT. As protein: CAWSALDSNQPQHF. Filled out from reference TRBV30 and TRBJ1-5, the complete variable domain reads SQTIHQWPATLVQPVGSPLSLECTVEGTSNPNLYWYRQAAGRGLQLLFYSVGIGQISSEVPQNLSASRPQDRQFILSSKKLLLSDSGFYLCAWSALDSNQPQHFGDGTRLSIL.

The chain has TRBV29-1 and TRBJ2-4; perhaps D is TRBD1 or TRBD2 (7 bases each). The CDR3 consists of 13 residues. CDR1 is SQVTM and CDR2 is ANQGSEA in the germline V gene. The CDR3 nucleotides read TGCTCCGCCCAGGGGGAGGGCCGGGACATTCAGTACTTC. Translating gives CSAQGEGRDIQYF.

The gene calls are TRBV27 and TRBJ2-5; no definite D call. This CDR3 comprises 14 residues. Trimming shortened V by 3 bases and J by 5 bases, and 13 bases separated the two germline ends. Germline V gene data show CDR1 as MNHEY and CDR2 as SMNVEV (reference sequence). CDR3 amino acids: CASSFSRGVETQYF. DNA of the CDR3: TGTGCCAGCAGTTTTAGTCGCGGTGTGGAGACCCAGTACTTC.

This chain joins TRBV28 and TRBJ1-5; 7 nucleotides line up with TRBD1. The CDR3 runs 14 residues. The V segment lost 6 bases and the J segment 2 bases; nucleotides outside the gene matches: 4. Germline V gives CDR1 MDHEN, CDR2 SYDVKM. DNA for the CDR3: TGTGCCAGCAGGTATCAGGGGGGCAATCAGCCCCAGCATTTT. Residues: CASRYQGGNQPQHF.

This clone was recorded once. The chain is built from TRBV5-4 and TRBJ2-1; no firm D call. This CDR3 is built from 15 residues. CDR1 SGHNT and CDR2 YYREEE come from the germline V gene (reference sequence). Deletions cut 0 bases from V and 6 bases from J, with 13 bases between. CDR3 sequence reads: CASSLDLVHSNEQFF. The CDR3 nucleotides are TGTGCCAGCAGCTTGGATCTAGTCCACTCCAATGAGCAGTTCTTC.

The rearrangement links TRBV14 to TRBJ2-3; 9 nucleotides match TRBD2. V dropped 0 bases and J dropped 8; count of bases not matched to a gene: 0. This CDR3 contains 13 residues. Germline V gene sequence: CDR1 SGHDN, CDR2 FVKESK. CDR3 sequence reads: CASSQDSGGTQYF. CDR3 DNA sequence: TGTGCCAGCAGCCAAGATAGCGGGGGTACGCAGTATTTT.

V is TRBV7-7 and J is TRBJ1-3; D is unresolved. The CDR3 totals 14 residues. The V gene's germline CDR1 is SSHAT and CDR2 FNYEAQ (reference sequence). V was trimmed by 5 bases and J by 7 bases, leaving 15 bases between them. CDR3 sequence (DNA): TGTGCCAGCAGCCCGGGTGGTCTCGGGAACACCATATATTTT. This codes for CASSPGGLGNTIYF. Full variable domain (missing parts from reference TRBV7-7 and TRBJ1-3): GAGVSQSPRYKVTKRGQDVTLRCDPISSHATLYWYQQALGQGPEFLTYFNYEAQPDKSGLPSDRFSAERPEGSISTLTIQRTEQRDSAMYRCASSPGGLGNTIYFGEGSWLTVV.

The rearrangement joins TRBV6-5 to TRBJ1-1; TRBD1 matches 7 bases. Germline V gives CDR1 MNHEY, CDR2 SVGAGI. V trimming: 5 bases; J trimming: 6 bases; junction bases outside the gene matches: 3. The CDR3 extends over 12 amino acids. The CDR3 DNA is TGTGCCAGCAGTCTAGGGACAGCTGAAGCTTTCTTT. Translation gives CASSLGTAEAFF.

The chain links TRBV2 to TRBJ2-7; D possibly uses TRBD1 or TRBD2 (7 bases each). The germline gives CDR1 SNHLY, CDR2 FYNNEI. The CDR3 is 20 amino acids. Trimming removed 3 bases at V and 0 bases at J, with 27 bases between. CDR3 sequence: CASSELQGRTGRSLSYEQYF. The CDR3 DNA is TGTGCCAGCAGTGAGTTACAGGGGCGCACCGGGAGGTCTCTCTCCTACGAGCAGTACTTC.